This record concerns one TCR beta chain sequence. The data were obtained in a study of blood T cell repertoires in COVID-19. Across the whole study: Acute and convalescent COVID-19 specimens originated in the United States, Italy and Spain. PBMCs, B-cell-depleted T cells, or T cells provided the cDNA or gDNA that made up the material.

Authors' processing steps: Reference gene primer amplification gave nucleated cell count estimates. Sequencing used immunoSEQ multiplex PCR; TCRdb keeps in-frame clones, though not all of them. The D gene and trimming were derived from the DNA, and the V and J assignments and clone size from that table. The data show 120,000 to 150,000 clones, 80% to 90% seen once. The CDR3 spans 13 residues. Trimming shortened V by 0 bases and J by 9 bases, and 12 bases separated the two germline ends. Germline V CDR1 and CDR2: SGHDT, YYEEEE. The specimen was peripheral blood. The clonotype originates from a woman in her sixties or seventies with active COVID-19. The chain recombines TRBV5-6 with TRBJ1-1; the D is unclear. CDR3 sequence (DNA): TGTGCCAGCAGCTTGGAACGCGGGGATAAAGCTTTCTTT. Amino acid sequence: CASSLERGDKAFF.